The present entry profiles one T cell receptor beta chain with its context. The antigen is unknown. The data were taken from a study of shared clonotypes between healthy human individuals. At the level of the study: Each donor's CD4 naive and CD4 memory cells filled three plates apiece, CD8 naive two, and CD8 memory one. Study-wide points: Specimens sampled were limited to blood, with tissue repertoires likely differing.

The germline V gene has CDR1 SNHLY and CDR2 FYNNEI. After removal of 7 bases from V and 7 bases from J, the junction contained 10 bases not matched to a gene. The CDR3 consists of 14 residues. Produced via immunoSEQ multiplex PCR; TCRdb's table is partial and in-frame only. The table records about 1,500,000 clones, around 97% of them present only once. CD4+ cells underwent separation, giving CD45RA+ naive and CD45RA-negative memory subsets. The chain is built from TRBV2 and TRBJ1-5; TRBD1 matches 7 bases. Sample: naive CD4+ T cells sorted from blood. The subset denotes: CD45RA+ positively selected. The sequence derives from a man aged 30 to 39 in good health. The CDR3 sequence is CASTRQGKEQPQHF. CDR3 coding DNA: TGTGCCAGCACAAGACAGGGAAAGGAGCAGCCCCAGCATTTT.